This TCR beta chain derives from a study of T cell responses to AZD1222 COVID-19 vaccine. Points from the study as a whole: Seropositive AZD1222 recipients at baseline numbered only five or six.

Note on this clone: Its matching antigen is unknown.

The CDR3 contains 10 residues. CDR1 and CDR2 (germline): SGHTA, FQGNSA. Trimming left V 5 bases short and J 6 bases short, with 2 bases between. Using immunoSEQ multiplex PCR, the repertoire was profiled, and TCRdb retains in-frame clones only, with some absent. This sample yields about 120,000 clones, of which around 84% are seen a single time; approximately 7.6% belongs to the top ten. The material sequenced was peripheral blood, taken on day 0 of AZD1222 vaccination. The chain is built from TRBV7-2 and TRBJ2-1; no clear D gene. The clonotype comes from an adult in good health. CDR3 residues: CASSGNEQFF. The CDR3 coding sequence is TGTGCCAGCAGCGGCAATGAGCAGTTCTTC. Full variable domain (outside the CDR3, taken from reference TRBV7-2 and TRBJ2-1): GAGVSQSPSNKVTEKGKDVELRCDPISGHTALYWYRQSLGQGLEFLIYFQGNSAPDKSGLPSDRFSAERTGGSVSTLTIQRTQQEDSAVYLCASSGNEQFFGPGTRLTVL.